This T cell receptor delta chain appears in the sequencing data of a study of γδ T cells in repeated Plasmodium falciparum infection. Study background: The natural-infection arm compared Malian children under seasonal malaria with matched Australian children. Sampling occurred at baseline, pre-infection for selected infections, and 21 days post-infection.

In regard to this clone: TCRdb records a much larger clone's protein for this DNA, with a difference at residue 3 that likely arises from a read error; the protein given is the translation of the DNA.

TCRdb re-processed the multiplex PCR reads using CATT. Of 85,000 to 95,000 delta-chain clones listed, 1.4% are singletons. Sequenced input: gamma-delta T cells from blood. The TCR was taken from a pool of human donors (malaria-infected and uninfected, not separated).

CDR3 bases: TGTGCCTATGACTGGGGGATATGGGACACCCGACAGATGTTTTTC. It encodes CAYDWGIWDTRQMFF. The chain uses TRDV2 and TRDJ3; 11 nucleotides line up with TRDD3. The germline CDR1 and CDR2 sequences are GEAIGNYY and EKD. The CDR3 totals 15 residues.